Below are 15 T cell receptor beta chains sequenced from a single sample in a study of cytomegalovirus exposure and HLA in healthy donors. This table comes from immunoSEQ multiplex PCR, and its TCRdb copy is limited to in-frame clones, with some not included. The sample gives 240,000 or so clones, approximately 86% of which show up once; 0.95% to 1.5% is in the top ten. Sequencing input: PBMCs. The origin of the receptors is a woman aged 25 to 39 in good health and CMV-seropositive.

V usage is TRBV5-1 and J usage is TRBJ2-1; TRBD2 aligns across 9 bases. Germline CDR1 SGHRS, CDR2 YFSETQ. CDR3 length: 16 residues. V shed 5 bases and J 5 bases; nucleotides not matched to a gene: 11. The CDR3 loop is CASRSRSGSTDNEQFF. CDR3 nucleotide sequence: TGCGCCAGCAGGAGTCGTAGCGGGAGCACAGACAATGAGCAGTTCTTC.

This clone was counted a single time. The chain uses TRBV9 and TRBJ2-1; 7 bases line up with TRBD2. Per the germline V gene, CDR1 is SGDLS and CDR2 is YYNGEE. CDR3 length: 15 amino acids. V was clipped by 0 bases and J by 7 bases; unmatched bases: 7. CDR3 loop: CASSVGPGGGNEQFF. For the CDR3, the DNA is TGTGCCAGCAGCGTAGGTCCGGGAGGAGGAAATGAGCAGTTCTTC.

Here the CDR3 DNA reads TGTGCCAGCAGTGCGTCCCGGGTACCGGAGACCCAGTACTTC. As protein: CASSASRVPETQYF. The chain is built from TRBV6-1 and TRBJ2-5; D unresolved. This CDR3 has 14 residues. Trimming cost V 4 bases and J 5 bases, with 14 bases left between them. Germline lookup yields CDR1 MNHNS and CDR2 SASEGT.

This clone was observed a few times. The CDR3 DNA sequence: TGTGCCAGCAGCTCGCAAACAGGGCCCAATCAGCCCCAGCATTTT. This codes for CASSSQTGPNQPQHF. This chain uses TRBV7-8 with TRBJ1-5; possible D gene TRBD1, 6 bases. V was clipped by 4 bases and J by 3 bases, with 13 bases between them. This CDR3 comprises 15 residues. CDR1 is SGHVS, CDR2 FQNEAQ, per germline.

The chain uses TRBV18 and TRBJ2-7, with 9 bases matching TRBD1. The germline V gene encodes CDR1 KGHSH and CDR2 LQKENI. This CDR3 contains 15 residues. J gave up 3 bases and V 6 bases, and 9 bases lay outside the gene matches. CDR3 DNA: TGTGCCAGCTCCCCAACAACAGGGGGCAGCTACGAGCAGTACTTC. Encoded protein: CASSPTTGGSYEQYF.

The DNA for the CDR3 is TGTGCCAGCAGTGTGGTGACATGGATGGACACCGGGGAGCTGTTTTTT. It codes for CASSVVTWMDTGELFF. V gene TRBV28 combines with J gene TRBJ2-2; D gene ambiguous. Germline V lookup: CDR1 MDHEN, CDR2 SYDVKM. The CDR3 runs to 16 residues. V was cut by 5 bases and J by 3 bases, with 16 bases left in between.

This chain connects TRBV30 to TRBJ2-2; TRBD2 might be the D (5 bases). Germline V gene sequence: CDR1 GTSNPN, CDR2 SVGIG (reference sequence). V was trimmed by 3 bases and J by 4 bases, leaving 15 bases between them. The CDR3 has 15 residues. CDR3 residues: CAWRTTSIPTGELFF. The CDR3 nucleotides read TGTGCCTGGAGGACAACTAGTATCCCCACCGGGGAGCTGTTTTTT.

This chain connects TRBV9 to TRBJ2-5; possibly TRBD2 for D (6 bases). The V gene lost 0 bases and the J gene lost 1 base, with 13 bases spanning the gap. CDR1 SGDLS and CDR2 YYNGEE come from the germline V gene. CDR3 size: 16 residues. CDR3: CASSVGAGSTQETQYF. DNA of the CDR3: TGTGCCAGCAGCGTAGGGGCGGGAAGCACCCAAGAGACCCAGTACTTC.

This chain connects TRBV11-2 to TRBJ2-2; 8 bases are shared with TRBD2. V lost 1 base, J lost 3 bases, and 4 bases stayed unmatched. CDR3 length: 16 amino acids. Per the germline V gene, CDR1 is SGHAT and CDR2 is FQNNGV. CDR3 protein: CASSLGTSSDTGELFF. The CDR3, as DNA: TGTGCCAGCAGCTTAGGGACTAGCTCCGACACCGGGGAGCTGTTTTTT. Full variable domain (remainder filled in from reference TRBV11-2 and TRBJ2-2): EAGVAQSPRYKIIEKRQSVAFWCNPISGHATLYWYQQILGQGPKLLIQFQNNGVVDDSQLPKDRFSAERLKGVDSTLKIQPAKLEDSAVYLCASSLGTSSDTGELFFGEGSRLTVL.

The sample holds a few counts of this clone. This sequence joins TRBV21-1 and TRBJ2-3; no DNA check was done on the table's D call, TRBD1. TRBV21-1 is a pseudogene. The CDR3 is made up of 18 amino acids. The CDR3 coding sequence is TGTGCCAGCAGCAAACGTCGAGGACAGGGGGCTAACACAGATACGCAGTATTTT. This sequence encodes CASSKRRGQGANTDTQYF.

The rearrangement joins TRBV29-1 to TRBJ2-3; 11 positions agree with TRBD2. CDR3 length equals 14 residues. Germline CDR1 SQVTM, CDR2 ANQGSEA. V was pared by 0 bases and J by 5 bases, with 1 base of the junction left unmatched. The CDR3 DNA is TGCAGCGTTGAAGATGGACTAGCGGGAGATACGCAGTATTTT. Amino acid sequence: CSVEDGLAGDTQYF.

The CDR3 region is CASSRTGDGGYTF. CDR3 bases: TGTGCCAGTAGTCGGACAGGGGATGGTGGCTACACCTTC. V gene TRBV19 combines with J gene TRBJ1-2; 9 bases are shared with TRBD1. With V trimmed by 5 bases and J by 7 bases, 5 bases remained unmatched. Germline V gene lookup returns CDR1 LNHDA and CDR2 SQIVND (reference sequence). There are 13 residues in the CDR3.

The gene calls are TRBV5-4 and TRBJ2-7; TRBD2 is a possible D gene (5 bases). This CDR3 region has 13 residues. Germline-derived CDR1 and CDR2 are SGHNT and YYREEE (reference sequence). With 1 base removed from V and 5 bases from J, the gap between germline ends came to 10 bases. The CDR3, as DNA: TGTGCCAGCAGCTTGACTAGTTTCCACGAGCAGTACTTC. As protein: CASSLTSFHEQYF.

The V call is TRBV4-1, the J call TRBJ1-1; D is ambiguous. Germline loops: CDR1 MGHRA, CDR2 YSYEKL. This CDR3 spans 14 amino acids. Trimming took 3 bases from V and 5 from J, leaving 13 bases between them. This CDR3 reads CASSHPNPGTEAFF. The DNA of the CDR3 is TGCGCCAGCAGCCACCCCAACCCCGGGACTGAAGCTTTCTTT.

This clone was seen only a few times. The chain uses TRBV6-6 and TRBJ1-5; unclear D gene. The CDR3 is made up of 13 amino acids. In germline, CDR1 is MNHNY, CDR2 SVGAGI (reference sequence). V lost 6 bases, J lost 5 bases, and 11 bases lay in between. CDR3 sequence reads: CASRGSTYQPQHF. The CDR3 nucleotides read TGTGCCAGCAGGGGCAGCACCTATCAGCCCCAGCATTTT.